The rows below give T cell receptor beta chains drawn from one sample of a study of blood T cell repertoires in COVID-19. Profiling relied on immunoSEQ multiplex PCR, and the TCRdb table lists in-frame clones only, not all of them. In the table there are 150,000 to 200,000 clones, around four fifths of which are singletons. The specimen sequenced was PBMCs or T cells enriched from blood (not recorded which). The receptors here all came from a woman aged 60-75 years who had recovered from COVID-19. Each CDR3 is given with its conserved first and last residue. Each record gives: V gene, J gene, CDR3 protein.

TRBV9	TRBJ1-2	CASSASGYWGYTF
TRBV5-1	TRBJ2-2	CASSNQGNTGELFF
TRBV9	TRBJ2-7	CASSVDATSSYEQYF
TRBV7-3	TRBJ2-2	CASSPGLSTGELFF
TRBV30	TRBJ1-3	CAWRGRGSGNTIYF
TRBV12-3/TRBV12-4	TRBJ1-2	CASSRNRDQGYTF
TRBV6-2/TRBV6-3	TRBJ2-1	CASSYIAGGKGEQFF
TRBV7-6	TRBJ1-2	CASSLLTGDLRLVTF
TRBV16	TRBJ2-1	CASSQYFESGNEQFF
TRBV3-1/TRBV3-2	TRBJ2-7	CASSQDLEDEQYF
TRBV14	TRBJ2-1	CASSPLGRGEMNEQFF
TRBV10-3	TRBJ2-5	CAISDPSSGQETQYF
TRBV5-4	TRBJ1-1	CASSLGGAVNTEAFF
TRBV4-1	TRBJ1-5	CASSQGPGNNQPQHF
TRBV23-1	TRBJ2-7	CASTLWRVRTGGNEQYF
TRBV10-3	TRBJ1-5	CAISDPPSPQHF
TRBV19	TRBJ1-2	CASRGDAVGYTF
TRBV10-2	TRBJ2-7	CASSIVAGLSYEQYF
TRBV20-1	TRBJ1-1	CSASGRANTEAFF
TRBV5-4	TRBJ2-3	CASSWTSGGASTDTQYF
TRBV6-1	TRBJ1-1	CASSDRRDRGTPEAFF
TRBV12-5	TRBJ1-5	CASSGGSPLGDQPQHF
TRBV28	TRBJ1-6	CASRNTGGDSPLHF
TRBV19	TRBJ2-2	CASSDWAGELFF
TRBV7-8	TRBJ2-1	CASSQRDMTYNEQFF
TRBV3-1/TRBV3-2	TRBJ2-3	CASSPKNRLVGADTQYF
TRBV4-1	TRBJ2-1	CASSQASTSFGTQFF
TRBV21-1	TRBJ2-5	CARLLYRYQETQYF
TRBV2	TRBJ2-5	CASNVEADQETQYF
TRBV28	TRBJ1-2	CASISRNYGYTF
TRBV5-4	TRBJ2-7	CASSYGTGHTYEQYF
TRBV10-2	TRBJ2-1	CASSGVGLAVYNEQFF
TRBV18	TRBJ2-7	CASSPSWDRGSYEQYF
TRBV5-1	TRBJ2-1	CASSPVGTSGGASYNEQFF
TRBV9	TRBJ1-6	CASSVGQGANQPLHF
TRBV10-3	TRBJ1-2	CAISELSDRADF
TRBV2	TRBJ2-7	CASSETRTYEQYF
TRBV3-1/TRBV3-2	TRBJ1-2	CASSPQGGSRYTF
TRBV18	TRBJ1-2	CASSLQGASSYGYTF
TRBV7-9	TRBJ2-7	CASSSDGAYEQYF
TRBV5-1	TRBJ1-6	CASKLQANSPLHF
TRBV20-1	TRBJ1-2	CSAGTGPGYTF
TRBV6-1	TRBJ2-5	CASSETGRQETQYF
TRBV2	TRBJ1-2	CASSGGQPTQRGYTF
TRBV7-2	TRBJ2-2	CASSSPGWNTGELFF
TRBV5-4	TRBJ2-7	CASSLGSGSSYEQYF
TRBV28	TRBJ1-2	CASSPGTGSYGYTF
TRBV21-1	TRBJ1-1	CARPGVGQNEAFF